The present TCR beta chain was sequenced within a study of CD8 T cells in Susac syndrome. Random hexamers primed reverse transcription of about 0.45 to 1 ug RNA. TCRdb reprocessed the immunoSEQ multiplex PCR reads with MiXCR, giving one entry per CDR3 protein. The table includes about 120,000 distinct CDR3 sequences, about nine tenths detected once. V was shortened by 3 bases and J by 7 bases, with 22 bases between the two germline ends. Looked up from germline, CDR1 is LGHDT and CDR2 is YNNKEL (reference sequence). This CDR3 region has 17 residues. Sequencing of TCR beta was undertaken in CD8+ and CD4+ T cells derived from blood. Broader study findings: An acknowledgment was made by the study that its TCR sequencing and HLA analysis involved relatively few individuals.

This clonotype was recorded only once. What it binds is not known. The material sequenced was CD4+ T cells from PBMCs. The V call is TRBV3-1, the J call TRBJ1-5; TRBD1 is a possible D gene (6 bases). This receptor was identified in a human donor in good health. CDR3 sequence reads: CASSHSDSLLRGQPQHF. The CDR3 region has the DNA TGTGCCAGCAGCCACTCGGACAGTCTTCTTCGGGGGCAGCCCCAGCATTTT.